This T cell receptor (beta chain) is from a study of cytomegalovirus exposure and HLA in healthy donors. Worth noting for this clone: What it recognizes is unknown.

The CDR3 extends over 14 amino acids. V gave up 6 bases and J gave up 0 bases, with 11 bases separating them. The germline V gene encodes CDR1 ENHRY and CDR2 SYGVKD. Those who donated were healthy bone marrow donors. General study findings and limits: A missense DCLRE1C variant was associated with V- and J-gene trimming of TCR beta chains in a later analysis, and an independent cohort replicated the association. Per published accounts, TCR beta sequences correctly predicted the HLA-A and HLA-B alleles of most subjects. Cytomegalovirus-associated TCR beta chains were listed, numbering roughly 150.

The primer mix had 60 Vbeta and 13 Jbeta primers. The method was immunoSEQ multiplex PCR; TCRdb's version includes in-frame clones alone and lacks a portion of them. The sample has approximately 100,000 clones; roughly 70% are singletons. The receptor's source is a man aged 40-49 years in good health and CMV-seropositive. Source material: PBMCs. The J gene is TRBJ1-1, the V gene TRBV10-3, with D maybe TRBD1 (6 bases). The CDR3 spells CAISRTAMNTEAFF. The CDR3, as DNA: TGTGCCATCAGCAGGACAGCCATGAACACTGAAGCTTTCTTT.